Listed below are T cell receptor beta chains from one sample, sequenced in a study of cytomegalovirus exposure and HLA in healthy donors. The repertoire was sequenced with immunoSEQ multiplex PCR; TCRdb's copy has only in-frame clones and lacks some. In the table there are hundreds of thousands of clones, almost 80% of which are singletons. Sequencing was done on a sample of PBMCs. The receptors shown here come from a male donor in good health and CMV-seronegative. Both conserved end residues are part of each CDR3. The order of the fields is clone size, V gene, CDR3 protein. Size tells how often a clone was seen (once, few, many) or the class of an expanded clone, and some rows leave it out.

abundance: few; v_gene: TRBV6-5; CDR3aa: CASSYSGDGGYEQYF
abundance: once; v_gene: TRBV29-1; CDR3aa: CSVGGRSGRRAETQYF
abundance: NA; v_gene: TRBV5-4; CDR3aa: CASRTIAGGVWDEQFF
abundance: few; v_gene: TRBV5-6; CDR3aa: CASRVSVHEQYF
abundance: NA; v_gene: TRBV28; CDR3aa: CASSIPYEQYF
abundance: NA; v_gene: TRBV7-8; CDR3aa: CASSPRVEEKLFF
abundance: NA; v_gene: TRBV15; CDR3aa: CATSREAGGQYEQYF
abundance: NA; v_gene: TRBV7-9; CDR3aa: CASSRTGGNEQYF
abundance: NA; v_gene: TRBV7-9; CDR3aa: CSSTPGGGVDEKLFF
abundance: NA; v_gene: TRBV19; CDR3aa: CASILQGTNQPQHF
abundance: NA; v_gene: TRBV15; CDR3aa: CATSRDKGLAQPQHF
abundance: NA; v_gene: TRBV6-5; CDR3aa: CASSQQGWSTDTQYF
abundance: NA; v_gene: TRBV2; CDR3aa: CASSGRLSGNTIYF
abundance: NA; v_gene: TRBV19; CDR3aa: CASERTGSGYTF
abundance: NA; v_gene: TRBV28; CDR3aa: CASRETGSGGYTF
abundance: NA; v_gene: TRBV6-5; CDR3aa: CASKGVNEQFF
abundance: NA; v_gene: TRBV19; CDR3aa: CASGDGSYEQYF
abundance: few; v_gene: TRBV29-1; CDR3aa: CSVGGQGQYEQYF
abundance: few; v_gene: TRBV6-5; CDR3aa: CASSPGTGLYNEQFF
abundance: NA; v_gene: TRBV7-7; CDR3aa: CASSLAGEGETQYF
abundance: NA; v_gene: TRBV30; CDR3aa: CAWSATGGKNEQFF